The 22 T cell receptor beta chains in this list originate from one sample, sequenced in a study of Graves' ophthalmopathy and Graves' hyperthyroidism. Transcripts of RNA were the source for amplifying TCR beta CDR3 regions. First-round RT-PCR with HTBI primers preceded a second-round multiplex PCR. TCRdb reprocessed the multiplex PCR reads with MiXCR, giving one entry per CDR3 protein. The sample records around 1.1 million distinct CDR3 sequences, approximately 35% being singletons. Sequencing was done on a sample of peripheral blood or thyroid tissue (not recorded which). All receptors derive from an adult man with Graves' hyperthyroidism.

The chain carries TRBV3-1 and TRBJ2-7, with D hard to call. The CDR3 loop spans 16 amino acids. CDR1 and CDR2 (germline): LGHDT, YNNKEL (reference sequence). V lost 1 base to trimming and J lost 0 bases, with 13 bases between them. CDR3: CASSQVWAGDSYEQYF. For the CDR3, the DNA is TGTGCCAGCAGCCAAGTGTGGGCAGGAGACTCCTACGAGCAGTACTTC.

The sample holds many counts of this clonotype. This rearrangement joins TRBV19 to TRBJ2-5, with a weak D call TRBD1 (6 bases). Germline V gives CDR1 LNHDA, CDR2 SQIVND (reference sequence). The CDR3 runs to 13 residues. V was trimmed by 3 bases and J by 7 bases, leaving 12 bases between them. The CDR3 region is CASSMSTGPTQYF. CDR3 coding DNA: TGTGCCAGTAGTATGTCAACAGGGCCGACCCAGTACTTC.

The J gene is TRBJ1-5, the V gene TRBV7-3; maybe TRBD1 (6 bases). Trimming cost V 4 bases and J 7 bases, with 17 bases left between them. The CDR3 is 15 amino acids. The germline V gene has CDR1 SGHTA and CDR2 FQGTGA. The CDR3 is CASSSDSWRYQPQHF. CDR3 sequence (DNA): TGTGCCAGCAGCTCGGACAGTTGGCGTTACCAGCCCCAGCATTTT. The full variable domain, with the rest looked up from reference TRBV7-3 and TRBJ1-5, is GAGVSQTPSNKVTEKGKYVELRCDPISGHTALYWYRQSLGQGPEFLIYFQGTGAADDSGLPNDRFFAVRPEGSVSTLKIQRTERGDSAVYLCASSSDSWRYQPQHFGDGTRLSIL.

In its sample, this clonotype was seen many times. The chain recombines TRBV19 with TRBJ1-1; the match to TRBD1 covers 8 bases. From germline, CDR1 is LNHDA and CDR2 SQIVND (reference sequence). Losses at the gene ends were 9 bases for V and 7 bases for J; bases not matched to a gene: 1. CDR3 size: 10 residues. The CDR3 loop reads CASRGLEAFF. CDR3 nucleotide sequence: TGTGCCAGCAGGGGGCTTGAAGCTTTCTTT.

This clonotype appeared many times. The chain couples TRBV20-1 to TRBJ1-6; D gene ambiguous. Trimming shortened V by 7 bases and J by 9 bases, and 19 bases separated the two germline ends. Looked up from germline, CDR1 is DFQATT and CDR2 is SNEGSKA (reference sequence). The CDR3 is 14 residues long. The CDR3 region is CSVQTQFGGSPLHF. The CDR3, as DNA: TGCAGTGTCCAGACCCAATTCGGTGGTTCACCCCTCCACTTT.

This clonotype showed up many times. The genes are TRBV19 and TRBJ1-5, with D possibly being TRBD1 (6 bases). CDR1 is LNHDA and CDR2 is SQIVND in the germline V gene (reference sequence). Trimming took off 11 bases at V and 7 bases at J, with 24 bases between the two ends. The CDR3 spans 15 residues. In DNA form, the CDR3 reads TGTGCCTGTAAACCCCACAGGGAATTGGGCCAGCCCCAGCATTTT. Protein product: CACKPHRELGQPQHF.

This clonotype was detected only once. This chain connects TRBV7-2 to TRBJ2-5; tentatively, D is TRBD2 (6 bases). Germline V CDR1 and CDR2: SGHTA, FQGNSA. The CDR3 consists of 13 residues. V lost 3 bases and J lost 7, with 12 bases in between. CDR3 in amino acids: CASSFGTGGTQYF. The DNA of the CDR3 is TGTGCCAGCAGCTTTGGGACCGGGGGGACCCAGTACTTC.

This clonotype has only a few counts. The chain has TRBV12-3 or TRBV12-4 and TRBJ2-7, with 10 nucleotides matching TRBD2. Trimming removed 2 bases from V and 2 bases from J; junction bases left unmatched: 3. The CDR3 consists of 15 residues. The CDR3 spells CASSLRSGGAYEQYF. The DNA for the CDR3 is TGTGCCAGCAGTTTAAGGAGCGGGGGGGCCTACGAGCAGTACTTC.

This clonotype was detected ten times or more. The CDR3 sequence is CASAMGQGAGNTIYF. DNA for the CDR3: TGTGCCAGCGCGATGGGACAGGGGGCTGGAAACACCATATATTTT. The V and J genes are TRBV7-8 and TRBJ1-3; 11 bases are shared with TRBD1. J gave up 2 bases and V 8 bases, and 5 bases lay outside the gene matches. Germline lookup yields CDR1 SGHVS and CDR2 FQNEAQ. The CDR3 extends over 15 amino acids.

This clonotype has ten or more counts. The V and J genes are TRBV19 and TRBJ1-5, with TRBD1 matching 8 bases. This CDR3 has 13 residues. Germline CDR1 LNHDA, CDR2 SQIVND (reference sequence). Trimming cost V 7 bases and J 6 bases; bases outside gene matches: 5. The CDR3 here is CASNDRGRQPQHF. The CDR3 DNA is TGTGCCAGTAATGACAGGGGACGTCAGCCCCAGCATTTT. Looking up the rest from reference TRBV19 and TRBJ1-5 gives the full variable domain: DGGITQSPKYLFRKEGQNVTLSCEQNLNHDAMYWYRQDPGQGLRLIYYSQIVNDFQKGDIAEGYSVSREKKESFPLTVTSAQKNPTAFYLCASNDRGRQPQHFGDGTRLSIL.

This clonotype was seen repeatedly, ten times or more. The chain combines TRBV20-1 with TRBJ1-2; D is undetermined. From germline, CDR1 is DFQATT and CDR2 SNEGSKA (reference sequence). The CDR3 extends over 15 amino acids. Deletions cut 0 bases from V and 3 bases from J, with 14 bases between. CDR3 coding DNA: TGCAGTGCTAGAGATAGTTCGTTCAACTACTATGGCTACACCTTC. This codes for CSARDSSFNYYGYTF.

V and J are TRBV4-1 and TRBJ2-7; 10 nucleotides line up with TRBD2. The J segment lost 0 bases and the V segment lost 1 base, leaving 6 bases of the junction unmatched. The CDR3 has 17 residues. Germline V gene data show CDR1 as MGHRA and CDR2 as YSYEKL. DNA for the CDR3: TGCGCCAGCAGCCAAGGGCTAGGGACTAGCGCCTCCTACGAGCAGTACTTC. Translation: CASSQGLGTSASYEQYF.

The sample holds many counts of this clonotype. V is TRBV20-1 and J is TRBJ2-7; the D is unclear. V lost 0 bases and J 4 bases, leaving 7 bases between the germline ends. CDR1 is DFQATT, CDR2 SNEGSKA, per germline (reference sequence). This CDR3 spans 12 amino acids. Written as DNA, the CDR3 is TGCAGTGCTAGAGACCACAGTTACGAGCAGTACTTC. This encodes CSARDHSYEQYF.

Only a few counts were recorded for this clonotype. J is TRBJ2-2 and V is TRBV7-9, with D perhaps TRBD1 (6 bases). Germline CDR1 reads SEHNR; CDR2 reads FQNEAQ (reference sequence). The ends were cut back, 6 bases at V and 6 bases at J, with 11 bases in the middle. The CDR3 covers 13 residues. Here the CDR3 reads CASSQEGAGELFF. CDR3 DNA sequence: TGTGCCAGCAGTCAAGAGGGGGCCGGGGAGCTGTTTTTT.

The rearrangement joins TRBV10-3 to TRBJ1-1; perhaps TRBD1 as D (5 bases). The CDR3 has 14 amino acids. Trimming left V 7 bases short and J 1 base short, with 13 bases between. Per the germline V gene, CDR1 is ENHRY and CDR2 is SYGVKD. The CDR3 spells CAITRGRPNTEAFF. The CDR3, as DNA: TGTGCCATCACTCGGGGCAGGCCGAACACTGAAGCTTTCTTT.

The V and J genes are TRBV10-2 and TRBJ2-7; no clear D gene. V lost 3 bases and J lost 3, with 12 bases in between. Looked up from germline, CDR1 is WSHSY and CDR2 is SAAADI. The CDR3 runs 14 residues. The CDR3 spells CASSDSGQFYEQYF. CDR3 coding DNA: TGCGCCAGCAGTGACTCCGGGCAGTTCTACGAGCAGTACTTC.

This clonotype appeared a few times. The CDR3 nucleotides read TGTGCCAGCAGCGTAGAAGGGGATACGCAGTATTTT. Residues: CASSVEGDTQYF. The J gene is TRBJ2-3, the V gene TRBV9; no clear D gene. The V end was cut by 0 bases, the J end by 6 bases, with 5 bases between. The CDR3 sequence is 12 residues long. Germline V lookup: CDR1 SGDLS, CDR2 YYNGEE. The whole variable domain, filled in from reference TRBV9 and TRBJ2-3, reads DSGVTQTPKHLITATGQRVTLRCSPRSGDLSVYWYQQSLDQGLQFLIQYYNGEERAKGNILERFSAQQFPDLHSELNLSSLELGDSALYFCASSVEGDTQYFGPGTRLTVL.

This clonotype was observed at least ten times. The rearrangement joins TRBV19 to TRBJ2-6, with D possibly being TRBD1 or TRBD2 (5 bases each). The CDR3 is made up of 16 amino acids. Germline-derived CDR1 and CDR2 are LNHDA and SQIVND (reference sequence). Between the trimmed V and J ends, which lost 3 bases and 2 bases, there was a span of 11 bases. In DNA, the CDR3 is TGTGCCAGTAGTATGGCAGGGCGGGCTGGGGCCAACGTCCTGACTTTC. It codes for CASSMAGRAGANVLTF.

This sequence joins TRBV9 and TRBJ2-3; TRBD2 matches 9 bases. The trim removed 3 bases at V and 4 bases at J, leaving 6 bases unmatched. Germline CDR1 SGDLS, CDR2 YYNGEE. The CDR3 is made up of 15 amino acids. The CDR3 loop is CASSAGTSTADTQYF. In DNA form, the CDR3 reads TGTGCCAGCAGCGCGGGGACTAGCACGGCAGATACGCAGTATTTT.

The J gene is TRBJ2-5, the V gene TRBV5-6; D not certain. The CDR3 has 14 amino acids. Germline loops: CDR1 SGHDT, CDR2 YYEEEE. Between the trimmed V and J ends, which lost 5 bases and 5 bases, there was a span of 16 bases. The CDR3 bases are TGTGCCAGCAGGGTCCGGGTCGCTGGGGAGACCCAGTACTTC. Translation: CASRVRVAGETQYF.

In this sample, this clonotype turned up many times. The rearrangement links TRBV20-1 to TRBJ2-7, with a possible D match to TRBD2 (5 bases). Germline CDR1 reads DFQATT; CDR2 reads SNEGSKA (reference sequence). Trimming took 5 bases from V and 3 from J, leaving 11 bases between them. CDR3 length: 12 residues. CDR3 sequence reads: CSALDWDYEQYF. CDR3 bases: TGCAGTGCTCTGGACTGGGACTACGAGCAGTACTTC.

A word on this clonotype: One junction end does not reproduce the germline sequence, and a read error may be involved. The V call is TRBV24-1, the J call TRBJ2-5; D ambiguous. Germline V gives CDR1 KGHDR, CDR2 SFDVKD. The CDR3 spans 12 residues. Written as DNA, the CDR3 is TGTGCCACCGGTGAACGGTGGGAGACCCAGTACTTC. This gives the protein CATGERWETQYF.